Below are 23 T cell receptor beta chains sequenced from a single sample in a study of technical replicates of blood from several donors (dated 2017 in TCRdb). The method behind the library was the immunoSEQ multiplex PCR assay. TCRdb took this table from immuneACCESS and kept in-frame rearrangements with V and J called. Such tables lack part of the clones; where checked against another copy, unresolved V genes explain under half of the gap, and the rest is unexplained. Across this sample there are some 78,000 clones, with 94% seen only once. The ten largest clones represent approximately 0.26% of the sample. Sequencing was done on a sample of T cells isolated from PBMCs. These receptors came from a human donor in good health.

CDR3 in DNA: TGTGCCAGCAGTTACTCGAAGACAGAGCCTTACAATGAGCAGTTCTTC. Translated, it gives CASSYSKTEPYNEQFF. The chain carries TRBV6-6 and TRBJ2-1, with D possibly being TRBD1 (5 bases). Germline CDR1 and CDR2: MNHNY and SVGAGI (reference sequence). V was clipped by 0 bases and J by 4 bases, with 13 bases between them. The CDR3 runs 16 residues.

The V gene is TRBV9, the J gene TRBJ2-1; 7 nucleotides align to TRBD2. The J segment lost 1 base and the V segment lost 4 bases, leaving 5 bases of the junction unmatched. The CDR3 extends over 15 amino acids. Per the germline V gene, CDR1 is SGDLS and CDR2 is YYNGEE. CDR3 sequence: CASSPGLGSYNEQFF. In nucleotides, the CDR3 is TGTGCCAGCAGCCCTGGACTAGGTTCCTACAATGAGCAGTTCTTC.

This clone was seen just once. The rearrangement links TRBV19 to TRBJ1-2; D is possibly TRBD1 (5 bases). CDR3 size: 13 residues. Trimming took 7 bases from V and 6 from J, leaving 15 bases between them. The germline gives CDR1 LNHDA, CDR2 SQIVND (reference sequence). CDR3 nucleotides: TGTGCCAGTACCGGGGGGACCGGTCATGGCTACACCTTC. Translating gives CASTGGTGHGYTF. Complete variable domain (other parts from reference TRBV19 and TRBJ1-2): DGGITQSPKYLFRKEGQNVTLSCEQNLNHDAMYWYRQDPGQGLRLIYYSQIVNDFQKGDIAEGYSVSREKKESFPLTVTSAQKNPTAFYLCASTGGTGHGYTFGSGTRLTVV.

The CDR3 region has the DNA TGTGCCAGCAGCTCGGCGGGGCGACTAGCGGGGTACAATGAGCAGTTCTTC. Encoded protein: CASSSAGRLAGYNEQFF. The J gene is TRBJ2-1, the V gene TRBV7-9; 11 bases align to TRBD2. V shed 4 bases and J 4 bases; nucleotides not matched to a gene: 9. Germline CDR1 and CDR2: SEHNR and FQNEAQ (reference sequence). There are 17 residues in the CDR3.

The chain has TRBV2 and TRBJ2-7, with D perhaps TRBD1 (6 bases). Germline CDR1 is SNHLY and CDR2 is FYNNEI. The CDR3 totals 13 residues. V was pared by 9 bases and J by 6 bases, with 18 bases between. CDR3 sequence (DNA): TGTGCCAGAAGGAAGACAGGTGCCGCCGAGCAGTACTTC. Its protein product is CARRKTGAAEQYF.

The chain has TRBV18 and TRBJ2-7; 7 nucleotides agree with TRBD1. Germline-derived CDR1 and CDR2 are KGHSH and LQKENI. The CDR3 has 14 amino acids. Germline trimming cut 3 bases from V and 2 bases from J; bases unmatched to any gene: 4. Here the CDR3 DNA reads TGTGCCAGCTCACCCCGGGACAGAACCTACGAGCAGTACTTC. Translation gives CASSPRDRTYEQYF.

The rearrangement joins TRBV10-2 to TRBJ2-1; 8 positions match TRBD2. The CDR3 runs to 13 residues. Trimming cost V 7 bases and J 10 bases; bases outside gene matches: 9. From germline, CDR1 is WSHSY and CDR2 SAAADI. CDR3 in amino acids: CASTGTRSGEQFF. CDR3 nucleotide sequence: TGCGCCAGCACCGGGACTAGGTCGGGCGAGCAGTTCTTC.

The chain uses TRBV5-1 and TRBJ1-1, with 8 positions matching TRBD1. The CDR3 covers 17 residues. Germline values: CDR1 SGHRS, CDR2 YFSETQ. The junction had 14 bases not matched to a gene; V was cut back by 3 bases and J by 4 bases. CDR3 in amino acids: CASSSFRTGRYVTEAFF. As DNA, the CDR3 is TGCGCCAGCAGCTCCTTCAGGACAGGGAGGTATGTCACTGAAGCTTTCTTT.

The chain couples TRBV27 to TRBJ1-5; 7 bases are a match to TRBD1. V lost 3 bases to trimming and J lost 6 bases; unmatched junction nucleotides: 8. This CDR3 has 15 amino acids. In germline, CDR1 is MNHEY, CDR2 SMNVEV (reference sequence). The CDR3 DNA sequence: TGTGCCAGCAGTTTCCAGGGGGGCGGGGCTCAGCCCCAGCATTTT. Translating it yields CASSFQGGGAQPQHF.

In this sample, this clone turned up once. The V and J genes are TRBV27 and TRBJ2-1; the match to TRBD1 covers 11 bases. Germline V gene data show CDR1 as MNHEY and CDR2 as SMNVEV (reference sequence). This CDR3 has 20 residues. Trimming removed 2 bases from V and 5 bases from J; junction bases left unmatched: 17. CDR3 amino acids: CASSLGVGQGEVGPNNEQFF. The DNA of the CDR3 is TGTGCCAGCAGTTTAGGCGTGGGACAGGGGGAAGTAGGACCTAACAATGAGCAGTTCTTC.

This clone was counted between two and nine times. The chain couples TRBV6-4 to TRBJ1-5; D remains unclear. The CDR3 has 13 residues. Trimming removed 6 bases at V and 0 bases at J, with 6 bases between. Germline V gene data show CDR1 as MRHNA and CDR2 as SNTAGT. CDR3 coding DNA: TGTGCCAGCAGCTATGATAGCAATCAGCCCCAGCATTTT. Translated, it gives CASSYDSNQPQHF.

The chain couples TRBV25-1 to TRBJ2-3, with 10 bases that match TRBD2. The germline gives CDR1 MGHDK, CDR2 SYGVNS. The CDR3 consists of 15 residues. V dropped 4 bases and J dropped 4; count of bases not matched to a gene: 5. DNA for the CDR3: TGTGCCAGCAGTGTAACTAGCGGGACGGCAGATACGCAGTATTTT. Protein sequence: CASSVTSGTADTQYF. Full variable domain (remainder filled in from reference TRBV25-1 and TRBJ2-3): EADIYQTPRYLVIGTGKKITLECSQTMGHDKMYWYQQDPGMELHLIHYSYGVNSTEKGDLSSESTVSRIRTEHFPLTLESARPSHTSQYLCASSVTSGTADTQYFGPGTRLTVL.

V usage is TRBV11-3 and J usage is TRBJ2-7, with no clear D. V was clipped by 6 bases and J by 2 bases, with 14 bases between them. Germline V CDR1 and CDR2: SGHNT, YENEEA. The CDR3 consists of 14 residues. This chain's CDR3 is CASSLPLKPYEQYF. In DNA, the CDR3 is TGTGCCAGCAGTTTACCTCTCAAGCCCTACGAGCAGTACTTC.

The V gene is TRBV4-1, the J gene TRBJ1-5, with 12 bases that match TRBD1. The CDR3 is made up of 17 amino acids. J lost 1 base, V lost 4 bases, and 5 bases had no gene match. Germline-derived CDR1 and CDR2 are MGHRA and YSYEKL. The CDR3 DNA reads TGCGCCAGCAGCCGGGGACAGGGGGCACAGAGCAATCAGCCCCAGCATTTT. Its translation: CASSRGQGAQSNQPQHF.

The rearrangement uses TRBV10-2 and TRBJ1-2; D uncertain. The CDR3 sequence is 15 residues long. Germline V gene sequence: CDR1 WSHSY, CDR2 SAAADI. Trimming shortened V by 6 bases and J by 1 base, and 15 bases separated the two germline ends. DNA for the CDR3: TGCGCCAGCAGGGGAGCTAGATATCTTAACTATGGCTACACCTTC. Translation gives CASRGARYLNYGYTF.

This CDR3 reads CASSRGGADTEAFF. CDR3 DNA: TGCGCCAGCAGCCGAGGAGGGGCGGACACTGAAGCTTTCTTT. The chain couples TRBV10-2 to TRBJ1-1, with D possibly TRBD1 on 5 matching bases. This CDR3 has 14 amino acids. Germline CDR1 WSHSY, CDR2 SAAADI. V lost 6 bases and J lost 3, with 14 bases in between.

CDR3 sequence: CASRVLNTGELFF. The CDR3 nucleotides are TGTGCCAGCAGAGTACTAAACACCGGGGAGCTGTTTTTT. The V gene is TRBV7-9, the J gene TRBJ2-2; D not certain. Germline-derived CDR1 and CDR2 are SEHNR and FQNEAQ (reference sequence). V shed 6 bases and J shed 2 bases, with 7 bases lying between them. The CDR3 is 13 residues long.

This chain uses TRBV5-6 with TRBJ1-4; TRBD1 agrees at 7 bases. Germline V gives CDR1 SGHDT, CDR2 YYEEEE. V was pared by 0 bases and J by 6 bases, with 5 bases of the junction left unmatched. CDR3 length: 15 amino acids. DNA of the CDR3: TGTGCCAGCAGCTTGGGAGGGGGCGCAGATGAAAAACTGTTTTTT. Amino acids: CASSLGGGADEKLFF. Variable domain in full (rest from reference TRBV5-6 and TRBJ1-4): DAGVTQSPTHLIKTRGQQVTLRCSPKSGHDTVSWYQQALGQGPQFIFQYYEEEERQRGNFPDRFSGHQFPNYSSELNVNALLLGDSALYLCASSLGGGADEKLFFGSGTQLSVL.

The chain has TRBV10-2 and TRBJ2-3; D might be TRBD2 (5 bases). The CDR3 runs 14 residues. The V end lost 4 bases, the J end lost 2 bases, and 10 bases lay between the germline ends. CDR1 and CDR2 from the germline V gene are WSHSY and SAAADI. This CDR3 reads CASSAGIPTDTQYF. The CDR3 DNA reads TGCGCCAGCAGTGCGGGGATTCCCACAGATACGCAGTATTTT.

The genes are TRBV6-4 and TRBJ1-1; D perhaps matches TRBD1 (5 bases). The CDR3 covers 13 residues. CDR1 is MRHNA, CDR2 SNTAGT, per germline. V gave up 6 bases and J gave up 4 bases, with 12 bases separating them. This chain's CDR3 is CASRLTVSTEAFF. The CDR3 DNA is TGTGCCAGCAGATTGACAGTGAGCACTGAAGCTTTCTTT.

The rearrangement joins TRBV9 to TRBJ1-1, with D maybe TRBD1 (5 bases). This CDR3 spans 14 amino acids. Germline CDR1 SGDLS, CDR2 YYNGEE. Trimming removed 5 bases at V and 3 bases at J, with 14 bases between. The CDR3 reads CASRKYTGDTEAFF. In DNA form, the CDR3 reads TGTGCCAGCAGGAAATACACAGGTGACACTGAAGCTTTCTTT.

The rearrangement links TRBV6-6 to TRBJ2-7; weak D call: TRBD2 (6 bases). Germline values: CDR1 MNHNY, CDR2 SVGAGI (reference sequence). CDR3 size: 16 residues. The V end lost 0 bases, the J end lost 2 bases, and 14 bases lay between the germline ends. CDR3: CASSYSIPGRTYEQYF. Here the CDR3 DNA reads TGTGCCAGCAGTTACTCGATCCCAGGGAGGACCTACGAGCAGTACTTC.

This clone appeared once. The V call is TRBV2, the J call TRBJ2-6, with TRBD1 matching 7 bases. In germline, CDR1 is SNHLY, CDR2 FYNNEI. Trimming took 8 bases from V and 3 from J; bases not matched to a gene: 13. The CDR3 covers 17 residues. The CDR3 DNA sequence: TGTGCCAGCCTTGCCATCAGACAGGGCTATGGGGCCAACGTCCTGACTTTC. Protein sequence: CASLAIRQGYGANVLTF.